These 3 T cell receptor beta chains originate from one sample sequenced in a study of blood T cell repertoires in COVID-19. Clones were read by immunoSEQ multiplex PCR, and TCRdb kept only the in-frame ones, dropping some. The table records roughly 190,000 clones, less than 85% of them present only once. Sequencing was done on a sample of PBMCs or T cells enriched from blood (not recorded which). The receptors come from a woman between 55 and 75 years old with acute COVID-19.

The table lists this clone with a count of one. The chain joins TRBV6-5 to TRBJ1-2, with a tentative D call TRBD1 (5 bases). The CDR3 spans 13 residues. The ends were cut back, 4 bases at V and 4 bases at J, with 10 bases in the middle. Germline lookup yields CDR1 MNHEY and CDR2 SVGAGI. The CDR3 DNA follows: TGTGCCAGCAGTTTAGAACAGGTCTATGGCTACACCTTC. As protein: CASSLEQVYGYTF.

The V gene is TRBV7-2, the J gene TRBJ2-6, with D possibly matching TRBD2 (6 bases). CDR1 and CDR2 (germline): SGHTA, FQGNSA. The CDR3 sequence is 18 residues long. With 6 bases removed from V and 0 bases from J, the gap between germline ends came to 18 bases. This CDR3 is CASRRDPRASSGANVLTF. The CDR3 DNA reads as TGTGCCAGCAGGCGGGACCCACGAGCGAGCTCTGGGGCCAACGTCCTGACTTTC.

V usage is TRBV19 and J usage is TRBJ1-5; 9 positions agree with TRBD1. CDR3 length: 21 residues. Germline-derived CDR1 and CDR2 are LNHDA and SQIVND (reference sequence). J gave up 0 bases and V 8 bases, and 23 bases lay outside the gene matches. This CDR3 is CASLGGRTGAPRGNSNQPQHF. The CDR3 nucleotides read TGTGCCAGTTTGGGGGGAAGGACAGGGGCGCCAAGGGGTAATAGCAATCAGCCCCAGCATTTT.